This T cell receptor beta chain was found in a study of a mutant IDH1 vaccine in newly diagnosed glioma. As concerns this clone: What it binds is unknown.

Sequencing used immunoSEQ multiplex PCR; TCRdb keeps in-frame clones, though not all of them. The sample yields fewer than 15,000 clones, roughly 79% seen once. The CDR3 extends over 14 amino acids. V lost 2 bases to trimming and J lost 8 bases, with 14 bases between them. Looked up from germline, CDR1 is SGHRS and CDR2 is YFSETQ. Time point specified: week 47, end of study. In the vaccine, a single dose held 300 ug of the mutant IDH1 20-mer peptide, along with topical imiquimod. The chain links TRBV5-1 to TRBJ2-4; D tentatively fits TRBD1 or TRBD2 (5 bases each). The sequence was obtained from a woman between 40 and 55 years old with glioma. The sample consisted of PBMCs, taken from a glioma patient whose treatment included an IDH1 peptide vaccine. The CDR3 sequence: CASSLGTDGDIQYF. For the CDR3, the DNA is TGCGCCAGCAGCTTAGGGACGGACGGAGACATTCAGTACTTC. Drawing the rest from reference TRBV5-1 and TRBJ2-4, the complete variable domain is KAGVTQTPRYLIKTRGQQVTLSCSPISGHRSVSWYQQTPGQGLQFLFEYFSETQRNKGNFPGRFSGRQFSNSRSEMNVSTLELGDSALYLCASSLGTDGDIQYFGAGTRLSVL.